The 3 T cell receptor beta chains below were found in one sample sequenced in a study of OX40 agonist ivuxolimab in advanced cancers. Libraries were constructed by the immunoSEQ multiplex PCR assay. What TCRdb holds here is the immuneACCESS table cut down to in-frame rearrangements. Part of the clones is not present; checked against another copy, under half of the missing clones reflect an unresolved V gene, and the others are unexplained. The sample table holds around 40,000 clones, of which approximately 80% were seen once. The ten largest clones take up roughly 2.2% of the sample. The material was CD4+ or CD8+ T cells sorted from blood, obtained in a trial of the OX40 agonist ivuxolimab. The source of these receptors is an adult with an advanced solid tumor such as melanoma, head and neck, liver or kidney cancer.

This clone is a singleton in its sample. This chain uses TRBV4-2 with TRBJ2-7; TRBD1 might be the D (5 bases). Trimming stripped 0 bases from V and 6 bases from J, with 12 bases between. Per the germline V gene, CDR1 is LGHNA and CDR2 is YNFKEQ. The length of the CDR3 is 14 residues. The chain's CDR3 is CASSQDVQGGEQYF. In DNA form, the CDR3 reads TGTGCCAGCAGCCAAGATGTTCAGGGTGGCGAGCAGTACTTC.

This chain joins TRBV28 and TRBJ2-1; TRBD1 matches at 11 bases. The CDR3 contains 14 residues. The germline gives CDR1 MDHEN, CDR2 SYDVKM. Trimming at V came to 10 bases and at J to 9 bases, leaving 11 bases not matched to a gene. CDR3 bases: TGTGCCACTATCCGGACAGGGGGCTTTAGTGAGCAGTTCTTC. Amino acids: CATIRTGGFSEQFF.

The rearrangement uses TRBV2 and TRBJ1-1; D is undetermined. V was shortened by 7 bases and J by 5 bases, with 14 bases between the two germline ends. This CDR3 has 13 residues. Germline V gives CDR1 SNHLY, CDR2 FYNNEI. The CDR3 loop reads CASTSIGDTEAFF. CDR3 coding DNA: TGTGCCAGCACCAGCATCGGGGATACTGAAGCTTTCTTT.